This T cell receptor (beta chain) was captured in a study of CD8+ T cells in alopecia areata. Study as a whole: Tofacitinib treatment spanned 6 to 18 months, with 6 months off drug afterward.

This CDR3 is 15 amino acids long. Germline V gives CDR1 SGHTA, CDR2 FQGNSA. Trimming took 6 bases from V and 1 from J, leaving 14 bases between them. This clone was seen more than once but under ten times. Extracted RNA was reverse transcribed into cDNA, the sequencing template. Only in-frame clones appear in the TCRdb table, and some are missing; sequencing was by immunoSEQ multiplex PCR. The sample includes about 98,000 clones, roughly 47% seen only once; the top ten take under 0.9%. Sequenced sample: CD4+ T cells sorted from blood. The origin of this receptor is a human donor with alopecia areata. This sequence joins TRBV7-2 and TRBJ2-3; D remains ambiguous. The CDR3 sequence is CASSPQSTGTDTQYF. DNA for the CDR3: TGTGCCAGCAGTCCACAAAGCACTGGCACAGATACGCAGTATTTT. Full variable domain (missing parts from reference TRBV7-2 and TRBJ2-3): GAGVSQSPSNKVTEKGKDVELRCDPISGHTALYWYRQSLGQGLEFLIYFQGNSAPDKSGLPSDRFSAERTGGSVSTLTIQRTQQEDSAVYLCASSPQSTGTDTQYFGPGTRLTVL.